The entry that follows covers one T cell receptor (beta chain) sequence. Its antigen is unidentified. V was shortened by 6 bases and J by 8 bases, with 10 bases between the two germline ends. Germline V gives CDR1 SEHNR, CDR2 FQNEAQ (reference sequence). The CDR3 spans 11 residues. Here immunoSEQ multiplex PCR was the method, and the copy in TCRdb shows in-frame clones only, minus some. This table has roughly 34,000 clones, approximately 82% appearing once. Each patient experienced a relapse that followed autologous stem cell transplantation, and brentuximab vedotin exposure varied. The source of the sample is a study of PD-1 blockade in classical Hodgkin lymphoma. Turning to the study itself: With a 2-week interval, patients received intravenous nivolumab at 3 mg/kg. Study-level results: Newly diagnosed patients reportedly had lower baseline TCR diversity than healthy donors.

The rearrangement joins TRBV7-9 to TRBJ1-2; D is uncertain. This clonotype was obtained from a human donor with classical Hodgkin lymphoma. The source was peripheral blood mononuclear cells (PBMCs), collected before the second cycle of nivolumab. CDR3 residues: CASSLSPGYTF. DNA of the CDR3: TGTGCCAGCAGTTTGTCTCCGGGCTACACCTTC.